This entry lists 14 T cell receptor beta chains sequenced from one sample in a study of OX40 agonist ivuxolimab in advanced cancers. To prepare the library, the immunoSEQ multiplex PCR assay was applied. The clones in this table, taken by TCRdb from immuneACCESS, are in-frame only. Not every clone is retained; where verified, under half of the shortfall comes from an unresolved V gene, and the cause of the rest is unknown. The sample profile shows 45,000 to 60,000 clones; approximately 87% of them were found once. 10% of the sample is in the top ten clones. The sequencing used CD4+ or CD8+ T cells sorted from blood, collected in a trial of the OX40 agonist ivuxolimab. The receptors stem from an adult with an advanced solid tumor such as melanoma, head and neck, liver or kidney cancer.

The V and J genes are TRBV6-5 and TRBJ2-7, with 10 bases identical to TRBD1. Germline values: CDR1 MNHEY, CDR2 SVGAGI. J was trimmed by 2 bases and V by 5 bases; bases with no gene match: 3. The CDR3 covers 14 residues. The CDR3 bases are TGTGCCAGCAGTATCGGACAGGGGGCCTACGAGCAGTACTTC. It is translated as CASSIGQGAYEQYF.

The V call is TRBV5-1, the J call TRBJ2-7; D not certain. This CDR3 is built from 15 residues. V lost 1 base and J 1 base, leaving 12 bases between the germline ends. Per germline, CDR1 SGHRS and CDR2 YFSETQ. CDR3 coding DNA: TGCGCCAGCAGCTTGAAGGCCCTGAGTTCCTACGAGCAGTACTTC. It codes for CASSLKALSSYEQYF.

This clone was detected only a few times. This chain links TRBV7-3 with TRBJ1-6; 7 positions match TRBD1. The CDR3 length is 16 residues. Germline trimming cut 9 bases from V and 5 bases from J; bases unmatched to any gene: 13. Germline V gene sequence: CDR1 SGHTA, CDR2 FQGTGA. CDR3 protein: CASRNEGAGDNSPLHF. CDR3 DNA: TGTGCCAGTCGGAATGAGGGGGCTGGAGATAATTCACCCCTCCACTTT.

The CDR3 here is CASSSEWAQETQYF. CDR3 nucleotides: TGTGCCAGCAGCTCAGAGTGGGCTCAAGAGACCCAGTACTTC. This chain joins TRBV14 and TRBJ2-5; D unresolved. The CDR3 is 14 residues long. Trimming left V 5 bases short and J 2 bases short, with 12 bases between. CDR1 and CDR2 (germline): SGHDN, FVKESK.

V and J are TRBV18 and TRBJ2-7; D is tentatively TRBD1 or TRBD2 (5 bases each). Germline V gene data show CDR1 as KGHSH and CDR2 as LQKENI. This CDR3 contains 16 residues. The V and J ends lost 2 bases and 2 bases respectively, with 16 bases between them. DNA for the CDR3: TGTGCCAGCTCACCATCCCGGAAGAGGGGCACCTACGAGCAGTACTTC. This encodes CASSPSRKRGTYEQYF. The full variable domain, rest sourced from reference TRBV18 and TRBJ2-7, is NAGVMQNPRHLVRRRGQEARLRCSPMKGHSHVYWYRQLPEEGLKFMVYLQKENIIDESGMPKERFSAEFPKEGPSILRIQQVVRGDSAAYFCASSPSRKRGTYEQYFGPGTRLTVT.

V is TRBV27 and J is TRBJ2-1, with 7 bases aligning to TRBD1. CDR1 is MNHEY and CDR2 is SMNVEV in the germline V gene (reference sequence). The CDR3 contains 15 residues. The V gene end was trimmed by 6 bases and the J gene end by 4 bases; junction bases not matched to a gene: 9. DNA for the CDR3: TGTGCCAGCAGGACGACAGGGTCGAAGTACAATGAGCAGTTCTTC. It translates to CASRTTGSKYNEQFF.

V and J are TRBV9 and TRBJ1-1; 10 nucleotides align to TRBD1. This CDR3 region has 16 residues. Germline values: CDR1 SGDLS, CDR2 YYNGEE. J lost 0 bases, V lost 4 bases, and 6 bases had no gene match. The CDR3 region has the DNA TGTGCCAGCAGCCACAGGACAGGGGGGGTGAACACTGAAGCTTTCTTT. Amino acid sequence: CASSHRTGGVNTEAFF. The full variable domain, rest sourced from reference TRBV9 and TRBJ1-1, is DSGVTQTPKHLITATGQRVTLRCSPRSGDLSVYWYQQSLDQGLQFLIQYYNGEERAKGNILERFSAQQFPDLHSELNLSSLELGDSALYFCASSHRTGGVNTEAFFGQGTRLTVV.

The chain links TRBV20-1 to TRBJ2-7; D remains unclear. The CDR3 runs 11 residues. The germline gives CDR1 DFQATT, CDR2 SNEGSKA (reference sequence). Trimming took off 6 bases at V and 2 bases at J, with 8 bases between the two ends. CDR3 residues: CSARRAYEQYF. The CDR3 nucleotides are TGCAGTGCCAGACGGGCCTACGAGCAGTACTTC.

V usage is TRBV29-1 and J usage is TRBJ2-2, with 11 nucleotides matching TRBD1. Germline CDR1 SQVTM, CDR2 ANQGSEA. Trimming took 6 bases from V and 5 from J; bases not matched to a gene: 11. The CDR3 is 16 amino acids. In nucleotides, the CDR3 is TGCAGCGTCATTCCGGGACAGGGGGGAAGGACCGGGGAGCTGTTTTTT. Residues: CSVIPGQGGRTGELFF.

As regards this clone: The junction departs from the called germline gene at one end, perhaps through a read error. CDR3 amino acids: CASSVVDGDTIYF. The CDR3 nucleotides read TGTGCCAGCAGCGTAGTCGATGGAGACACCATATATTTT. The gene calls are TRBV9 and TRBJ1-3; no firm D call. From germline, CDR1 is SGDLS and CDR2 YYNGEE. The length of the CDR3 is 13 residues.

V is TRBV21-1 and J is TRBJ1-1; the D call TRBD1 from the table was never checked on the DNA. TRBV21-1 is shown as a pseudogene. The length of the CDR3 is 16 residues. The CDR3 is CASSLRDTGRVTEAFF. The CDR3 nucleotides read TGTGCCAGCAGCCTCCGGGACACTGGGCGGGTCACTGAAGCTTTCTTT.

V gene TRBV5-4 combines with J gene TRBJ2-2; D tentatively reads TRBD1 or TRBD2 (5 bases each). The CDR3 contains 20 residues. With 2 bases removed from V and 5 bases from J, the gap between germline ends came to 28 bases. Germline V gene sequence: CDR1 SGHNT, CDR2 YYREEE (reference sequence). CDR3 region: CASSLMFTSTGPINTGELFF. In nucleotides, the CDR3 is TGTGCCAGCAGCTTAATGTTCACCTCGACGGGGCCCATTAATACCGGGGAGCTGTTTTTT.

The CDR3 DNA sequence: TGTGCCAGCAGCTTAGCGGGCTCCTACGAGCAGTACTTC. This translates into CASSLAGSYEQYF. The chain recombines TRBV7-9 with TRBJ2-7; D gene unclear. Germline lookup yields CDR1 SEHNR and CDR2 FQNEAQ (reference sequence). The V end was cut by 0 bases, the J end by 0 bases, with 3 bases between. The CDR3 is 13 amino acids.

The chain employs TRBV5-8 and TRBJ1-3; the D is unclear. CDR3 length: 15 amino acids. V shed 0 bases and J shed 0 bases, with 7 bases lying between them. Germline assignment: CDR1 SGHTS and CDR2 YDEGEE. CDR3 nucleotide sequence: TGTGCCAGCAGCTTGGAGTCGAGCTCTGGAAACACCATATATTTT. It specifies CASSLESSSGNTIYF.